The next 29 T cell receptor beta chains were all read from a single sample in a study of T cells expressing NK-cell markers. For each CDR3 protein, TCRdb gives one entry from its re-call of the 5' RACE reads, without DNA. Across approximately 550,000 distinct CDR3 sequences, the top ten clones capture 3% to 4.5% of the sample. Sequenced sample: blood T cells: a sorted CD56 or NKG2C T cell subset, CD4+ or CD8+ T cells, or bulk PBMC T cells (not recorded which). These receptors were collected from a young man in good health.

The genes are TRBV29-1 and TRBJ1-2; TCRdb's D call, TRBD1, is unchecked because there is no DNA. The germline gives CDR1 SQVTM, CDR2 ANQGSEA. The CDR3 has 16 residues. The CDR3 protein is CSVGVTDEGTQYGYTF.

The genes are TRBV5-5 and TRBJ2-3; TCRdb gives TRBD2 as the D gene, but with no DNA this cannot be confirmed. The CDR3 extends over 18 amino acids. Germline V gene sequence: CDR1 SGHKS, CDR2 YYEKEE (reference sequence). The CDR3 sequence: CASSSGTGLTTSTDTQYF. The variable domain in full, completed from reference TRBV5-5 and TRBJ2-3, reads DAGVTQSPTHLIKTRGQQVTLRCSPISGHKSVSWYQQVLGQGPQFIFQYYEKEERGRGNFPDRFSARQFPNYSSELNVNALLLGDSALYLCASSSGTGLTTSTDTQYFGPGTRLTVL.

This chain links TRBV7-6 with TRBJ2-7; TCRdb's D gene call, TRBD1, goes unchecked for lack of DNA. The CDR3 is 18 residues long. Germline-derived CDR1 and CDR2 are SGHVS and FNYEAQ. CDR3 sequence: CASSFLFRQPGSSYEQYF.

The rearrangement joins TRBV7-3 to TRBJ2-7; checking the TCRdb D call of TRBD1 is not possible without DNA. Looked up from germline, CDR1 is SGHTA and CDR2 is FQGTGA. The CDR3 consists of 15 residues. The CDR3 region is CATTPYSASSYEQYF. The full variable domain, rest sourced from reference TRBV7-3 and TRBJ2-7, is GAGVSQTPSNKVTEKGKYVELRCDPISGHTALYWYRQSLGQGPEFLIYFQGTGAADDSGLPNDRFFAVRPEGSVSTLKIQRTERGDSAVYLCATTPYSASSYEQYFGPGTRLTVT.

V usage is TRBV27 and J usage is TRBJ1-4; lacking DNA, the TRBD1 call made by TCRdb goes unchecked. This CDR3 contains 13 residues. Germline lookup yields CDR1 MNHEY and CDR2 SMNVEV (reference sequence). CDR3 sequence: CASKGGANEKLFF.

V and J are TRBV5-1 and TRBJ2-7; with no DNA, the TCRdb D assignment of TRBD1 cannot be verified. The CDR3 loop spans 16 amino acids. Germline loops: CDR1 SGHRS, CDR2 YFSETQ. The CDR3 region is CASSSIGQGVWDEQYF. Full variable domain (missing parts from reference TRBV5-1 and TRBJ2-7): KAGVTQTPRYLIKTRGQQVTLSCSPISGHRSVSWYQQTPGQGLQFLFEYFSETQRNKGNFPGRFSGRQFSNSRSEMNVSTLELGDSALYLCASSSIGQGVWDEQYFGPGTRLTVT.

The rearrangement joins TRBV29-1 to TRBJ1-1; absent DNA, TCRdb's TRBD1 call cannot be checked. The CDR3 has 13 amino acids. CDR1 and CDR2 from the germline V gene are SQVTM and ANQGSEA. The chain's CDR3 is CSAGTGTNTEAFF.

The CDR3 loop is CASSSLAGSSTDTQYF. The chain combines TRBV5-4 with TRBJ2-3; no DNA is available, so the TRBD2 call from TCRdb remains unchecked. Germline CDR1 reads SGHNT; CDR2 reads YYREEE (reference sequence). The CDR3 contains 16 residues.

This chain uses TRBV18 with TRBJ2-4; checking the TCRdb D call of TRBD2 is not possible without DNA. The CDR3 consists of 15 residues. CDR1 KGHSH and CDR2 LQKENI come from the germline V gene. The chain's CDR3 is CASSPAAGGENIQYF.

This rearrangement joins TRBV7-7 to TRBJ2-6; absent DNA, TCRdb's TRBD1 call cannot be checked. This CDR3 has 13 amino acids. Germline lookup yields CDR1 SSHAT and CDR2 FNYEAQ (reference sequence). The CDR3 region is CASADRQANVLTF.

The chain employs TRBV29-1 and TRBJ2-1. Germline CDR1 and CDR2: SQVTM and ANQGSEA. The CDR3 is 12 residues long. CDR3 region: CSVRASWNEQFF.

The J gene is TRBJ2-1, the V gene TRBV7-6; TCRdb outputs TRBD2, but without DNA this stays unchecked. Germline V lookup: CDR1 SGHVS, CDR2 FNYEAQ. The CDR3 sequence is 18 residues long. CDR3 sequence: CASSLTSGSLGYYNEQFF. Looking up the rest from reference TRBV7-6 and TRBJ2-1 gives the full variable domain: GAGVSQSPRYKVTKRGQDVALRCDPISGHVSLYWYRQALGQGPEFLTYFNYEAQQDKSGLPNDRFSAERPEGSISTLTIQRTEQRDSAMYRCASSLTSGSLGYYNEQFFGPGTRLTVL.

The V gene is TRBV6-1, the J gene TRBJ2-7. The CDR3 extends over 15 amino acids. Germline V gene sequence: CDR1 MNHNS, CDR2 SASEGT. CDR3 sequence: CASSQYSTATYEQYF.

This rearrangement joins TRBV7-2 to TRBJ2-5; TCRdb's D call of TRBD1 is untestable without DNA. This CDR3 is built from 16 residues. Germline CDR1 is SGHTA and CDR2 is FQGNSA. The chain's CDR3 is CASSLADREWVETQYF.

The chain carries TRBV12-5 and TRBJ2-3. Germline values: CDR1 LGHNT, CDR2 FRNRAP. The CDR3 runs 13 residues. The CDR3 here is CASGYLGADTQYF.

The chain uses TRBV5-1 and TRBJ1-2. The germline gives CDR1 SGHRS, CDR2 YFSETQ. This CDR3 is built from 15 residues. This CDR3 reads CASSLGRVRSKGYTF.

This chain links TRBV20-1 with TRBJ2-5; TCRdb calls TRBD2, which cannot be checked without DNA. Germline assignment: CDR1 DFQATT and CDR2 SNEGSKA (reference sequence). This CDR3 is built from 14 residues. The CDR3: CSAPITAGTETQYF.

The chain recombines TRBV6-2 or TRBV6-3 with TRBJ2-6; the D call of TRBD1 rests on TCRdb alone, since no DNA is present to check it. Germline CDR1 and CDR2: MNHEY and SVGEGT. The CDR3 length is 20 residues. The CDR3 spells CASSYLRDRGRTSGANVLTF.

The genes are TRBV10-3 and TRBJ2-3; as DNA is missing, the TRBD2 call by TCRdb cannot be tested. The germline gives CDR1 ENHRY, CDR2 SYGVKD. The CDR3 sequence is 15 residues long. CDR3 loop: CAISQAGGSTDTQYF.

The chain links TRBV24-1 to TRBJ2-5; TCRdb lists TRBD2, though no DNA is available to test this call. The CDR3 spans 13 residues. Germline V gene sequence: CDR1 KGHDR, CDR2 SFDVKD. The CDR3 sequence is CATSDGREETQYF.

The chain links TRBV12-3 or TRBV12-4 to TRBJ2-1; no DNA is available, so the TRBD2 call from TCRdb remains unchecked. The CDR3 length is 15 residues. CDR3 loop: CASRITSGSDREQFF.

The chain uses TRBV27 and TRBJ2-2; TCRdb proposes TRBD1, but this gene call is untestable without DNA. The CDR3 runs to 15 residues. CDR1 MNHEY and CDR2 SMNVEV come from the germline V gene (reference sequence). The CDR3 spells CASARGQLNTGELFF.

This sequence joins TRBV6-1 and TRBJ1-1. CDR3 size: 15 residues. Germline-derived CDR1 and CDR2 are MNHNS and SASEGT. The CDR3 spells CASRPITGPQRGAFF.

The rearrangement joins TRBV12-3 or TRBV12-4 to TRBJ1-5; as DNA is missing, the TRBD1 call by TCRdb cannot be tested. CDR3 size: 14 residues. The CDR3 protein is CASSWTGPNQPQHF.

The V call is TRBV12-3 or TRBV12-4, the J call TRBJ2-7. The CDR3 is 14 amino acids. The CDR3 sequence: CASSTRGGAHEQYF.

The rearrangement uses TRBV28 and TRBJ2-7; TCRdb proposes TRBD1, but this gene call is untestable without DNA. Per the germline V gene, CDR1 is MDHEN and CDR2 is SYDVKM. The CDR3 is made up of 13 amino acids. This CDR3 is CASSLQGVSEQYF.

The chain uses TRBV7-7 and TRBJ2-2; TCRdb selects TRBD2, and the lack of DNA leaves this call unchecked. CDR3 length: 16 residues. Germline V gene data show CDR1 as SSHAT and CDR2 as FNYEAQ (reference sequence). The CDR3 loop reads CASSLRLSSGTGELFF.

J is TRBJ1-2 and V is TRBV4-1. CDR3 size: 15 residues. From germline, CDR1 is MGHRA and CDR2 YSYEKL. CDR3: CASSQGLGQIYGYTF.

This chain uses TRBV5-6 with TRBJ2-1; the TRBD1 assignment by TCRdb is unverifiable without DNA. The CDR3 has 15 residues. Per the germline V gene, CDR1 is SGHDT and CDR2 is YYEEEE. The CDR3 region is CASSLIFGAYNEQFF. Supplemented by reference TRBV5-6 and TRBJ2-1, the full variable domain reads DAGVTQSPTHLIKTRGQQVTLRCSPKSGHDTVSWYQQALGQGPQFIFQYYEEEERQRGNFPDRFSGHQFPNYSSELNVNALLLGDSALYLCASSLIFGAYNEQFFGPGTRLTVL.